This entry describes one T cell receptor (beta chain). Its antigen is not known. This CDR3 region has 16 residues. Alongside a J-beta primer mix, a sample-barcoded 5' primer served in a second PCR lasting about 7 to 11 cycles. A single record per CDR3 protein comes from TCRdb applying MiXCR to the 5' RACE reads. The sample carries approximately 850,000 distinct CDR3 sequences, approximately 48% recorded once. These data come from a study of blood T cells in healthy people across ages. Study-level points and caveats: The study found TCR beta diversity correlated strongly with naive T cell percentage. As age increased, TCR beta diversity per million T cells fell in a roughly linear fashion. Lack of knowledge of donor CMV status possibly confounded expanded clonotype changes.

Each individual donor underwent a draw of about 9.1 milliliters of peripheral blood. The rearrangement joins TRBV12-1 to TRBJ2-4. TRBV12-1 counts as a pseudogene. The sequenced sample was blood. The receptor comes from a man aged 55-75 years in good health. The CDR3 sequence: CASSLCAGSAKNIQYF. DNA of the CDR3: TGTGCCAGCAGCCTTTGTGCGGGATCAGCCAAAAACATTCAGTACTTC.